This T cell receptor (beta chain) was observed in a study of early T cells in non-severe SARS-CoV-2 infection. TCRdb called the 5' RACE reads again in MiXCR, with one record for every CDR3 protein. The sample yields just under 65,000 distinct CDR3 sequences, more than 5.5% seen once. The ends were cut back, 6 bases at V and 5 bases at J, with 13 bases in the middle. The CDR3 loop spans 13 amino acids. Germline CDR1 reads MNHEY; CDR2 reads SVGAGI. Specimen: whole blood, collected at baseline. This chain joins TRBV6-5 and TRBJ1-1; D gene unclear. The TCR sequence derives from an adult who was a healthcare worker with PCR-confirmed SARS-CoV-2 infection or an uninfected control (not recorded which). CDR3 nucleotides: TGTGCCAGCAGAGCCGGCCGATGGACTGAAGCTTTCTTT. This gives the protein CASRAGRWTEAFF.